This TCR beta chain comes out of a study of graft-versus-host responses after intestinal transplantation (dated by TCRdb to the early 2020s). With regard to the full study: Recipients received multivisceral, liver-intestinal, or isolated intestinal transplants. Alloreactive clones were identified by sequencing pre-transplant mixed lymphocyte reaction products and comparing these products with unstimulated pre-transplant donor and recipient T cells. Rather than being sequenced by the commercial service, samples from a few later patients were sequenced in-house on an Illumina MiSeq and processed with MiXCR. Donor T cell macrochimerism was defined as a peak of at least 4% donor T cells among recipient peripheral blood mononuclear cells. After intestinal transplantation, graft-versus-host and host-versus-graft alloreactive T cell clones in the graft, circulation and bone marrow were tracked using bulk TCR-beta CDR3 sequencing. The cohort enrolled about two dozen intestinal transplant recipients, one of whom was a retransplant, and a few patients without pretransplant specimens were excluded. Every recipient was given anti-thymocyte globulin induction, then maintenance tacrolimus and steroids for approximately 3 years.

Worth noting for this clone: It lacks a known antigen. No quality values exist for individual bases; no much larger clone is one base distant.

Libraries were prepared through the immunoSEQ multiplex PCR assay. For most patients, genomic DNA was isolated using the Qiagen DNeasy Blood and Tissue Kit and was shipped frozen to Adaptive Biotechnologies for TCR sequencing. For most patients, high-throughput TCR-beta CDR3 sequencing of genomic DNA was performed by Adaptive Biotechnologies. On the authors' methods: Adaptive's ImmunoSEQ software supplied the TCR sequencing data for around 17 patients, while MiXCR and VDJtools were used to process a few other patients. CD4 versus CD8 sorting errors were corrected by removing sequences found in both subsets at a frequency ratio below 5:1. CDR3 nucleotide sequences shared by donor and recipient were removed because the origin of these sequences could not be assigned. At least 2-fold expansion over unstimulated cells and a minimum CFSE-low frequency of 0.002% (template counts) or 0.001% (read counts) were required for clones to be classified as alloreactive. A clone was considered mappable if detected in the sequenced pre-transplant spleen, lymph node, or MLR CFSE-low populations of the donor or recipient. The cumulative frequency of alloreactive clones was calculated as a percentage of all sequences, weighted by copy number. TCRdb holds this immuneACCESS table with in-frame rearrangements only. Some clones are missing; in checked studies, unresolved V genes explain under half, and the rest has no known cause. The V and J calls and clone size were taken over from that table, and D and trimming were inferred from the DNA. The sample table records more than 95,000 clones; around nine tenths of these occur just once. The ten biggest clones cover 0.17% of the sample.

The CDR3 holds 18 amino acids from the cysteine to the phenylalanine. The sequence is cut down to CDR3 DNA, 54 bases in frame from base 1. CDR1 and CDR2 are drawn from the germline V gene: SGHRS, YFSETQ. Trimming takes 0 bases off V and 4 bases off J; junction bases not matched to a gene: 12. Read against the paper, the sample's time point label means: cells obtained before transplantation from donor or recipient. CD3+CD4+ and CD3+CD8+ populations were FACS-sorted from unstimulated pre-transplant donor and recipient cells taken from spleen or lymph nodes. The paper's findings and limits, for the study overall: Conclusions were limited by the relatively low number and heterogeneity of intestinal transplant patients. In patients with donor T cell macrochimerism, the allografts had high GvH to HvG T cell clonal ratios. Early after transplant, peak levels of circulating GvH clones were associated with declines in HvG clones. GvH clones were detected in recipient bone marrow, and some appeared earlier in ileal mucosa or blood, consistent with an intestinal mucosal origin.

The receptor's source is a human donor who received an intestinal transplant. The V and J segments used are TRBV5-1 and TRBJ2-5; TRBD2 agrees with 10 junctional bases. The source was unstimulated CD4+ T cells sorted from spleen or lymph node cells, collected before intestinal transplant. The CDR3 reads as follows: CASSLGRGLAGETETQYF. In nucleotides, the sequence is TGCGCCAGCAGCTTGGGGAGGGGGCTAGCGGGAGAGACAGAGACCCAGTACTTC.